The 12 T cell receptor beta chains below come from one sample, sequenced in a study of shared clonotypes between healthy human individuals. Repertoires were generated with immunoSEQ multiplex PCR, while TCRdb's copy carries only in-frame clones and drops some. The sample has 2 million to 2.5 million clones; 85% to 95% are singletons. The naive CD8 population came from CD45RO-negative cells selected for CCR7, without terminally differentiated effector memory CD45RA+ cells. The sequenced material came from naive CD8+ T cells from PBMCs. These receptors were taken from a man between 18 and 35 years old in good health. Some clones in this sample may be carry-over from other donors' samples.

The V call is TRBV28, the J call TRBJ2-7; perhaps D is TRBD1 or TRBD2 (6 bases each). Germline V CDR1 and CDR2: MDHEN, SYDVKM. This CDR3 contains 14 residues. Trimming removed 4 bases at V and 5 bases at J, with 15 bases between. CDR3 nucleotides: TGTGCCAGCAGTTCCAGGGGTAGCGGCAACGAGCAGTACTTC. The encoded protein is CASSSRGSGNEQYF. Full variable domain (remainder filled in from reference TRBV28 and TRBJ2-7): DVKVTQSSRYLVKRTGEKVFLECVQDMDHENMFWYRQDPGLGLRLIYFSYDVKMKEKGDIPEGYSVSREKKERFSLILESASTNQTSMYLCASSSRGSGNEQYFGPGTRLTVT.

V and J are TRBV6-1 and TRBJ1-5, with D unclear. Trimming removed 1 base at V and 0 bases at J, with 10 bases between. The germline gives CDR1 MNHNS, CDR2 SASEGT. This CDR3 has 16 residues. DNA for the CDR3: TGTGCCAGCAGTGAAGAGTGGTTCGATAGCAATCAGCCCCAGCATTTT. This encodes CASSEEWFDSNQPQHF.

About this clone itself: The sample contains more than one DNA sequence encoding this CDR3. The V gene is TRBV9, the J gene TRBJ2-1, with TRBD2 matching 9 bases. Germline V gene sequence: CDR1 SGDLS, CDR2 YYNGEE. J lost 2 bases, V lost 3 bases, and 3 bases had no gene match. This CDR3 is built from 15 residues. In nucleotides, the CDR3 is TGTGCCAGCAGCGCAGCGGGAGGTCCCTACAATGAGCAGTTCTTC. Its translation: CASSAAGGPYNEQFF.

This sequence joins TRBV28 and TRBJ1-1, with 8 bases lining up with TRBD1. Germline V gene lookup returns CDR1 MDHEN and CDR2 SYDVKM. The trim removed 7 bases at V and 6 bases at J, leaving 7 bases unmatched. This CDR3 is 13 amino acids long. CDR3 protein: CASNLDRAAEAFF. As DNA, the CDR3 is TGTGCCAGCAACCTGGACAGGGCGGCTGAAGCTTTCTTT. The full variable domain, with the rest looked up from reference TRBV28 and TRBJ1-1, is DVKVTQSSRYLVKRTGEKVFLECVQDMDHENMFWYRQDPGLGLRLIYFSYDVKMKEKGDIPEGYSVSREKKERFSLILESASTNQTSMYLCASNLDRAAEAFFGQGTRLTVV.

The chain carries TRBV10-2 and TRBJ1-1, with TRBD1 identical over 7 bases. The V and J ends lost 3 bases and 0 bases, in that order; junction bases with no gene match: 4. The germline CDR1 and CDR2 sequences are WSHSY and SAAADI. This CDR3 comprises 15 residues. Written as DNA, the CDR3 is TGCGCCAGCAGTGAAAGACAGGGTTTGAACACTGAAGCTTTCTTT. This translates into CASSERQGLNTEAFF.

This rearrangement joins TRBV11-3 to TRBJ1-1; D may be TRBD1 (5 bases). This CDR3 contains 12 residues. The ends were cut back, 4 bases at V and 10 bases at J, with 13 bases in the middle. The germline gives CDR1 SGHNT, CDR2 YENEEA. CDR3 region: CASSWGDSGAFF. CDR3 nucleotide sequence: TGTGCCAGCAGCTGGGGGGATTCCGGAGCTTTCTTT.

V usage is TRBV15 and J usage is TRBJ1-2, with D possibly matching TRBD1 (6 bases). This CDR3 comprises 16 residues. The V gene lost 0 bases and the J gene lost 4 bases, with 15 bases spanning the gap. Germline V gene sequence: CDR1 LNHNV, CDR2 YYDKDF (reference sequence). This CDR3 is CATSRERGRGFYGYTF. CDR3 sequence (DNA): TGTGCCACCAGCAGAGAGAGGGGGAGGGGATTCTATGGCTACACCTTC.

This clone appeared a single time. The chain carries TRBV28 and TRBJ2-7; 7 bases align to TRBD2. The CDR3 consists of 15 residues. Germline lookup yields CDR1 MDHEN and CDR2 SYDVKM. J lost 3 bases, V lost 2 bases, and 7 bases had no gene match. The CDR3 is CASSLGGEGSYEQYF. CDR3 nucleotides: TGTGCCAGCAGTTTAGGGGGGGAGGGCAGCTACGAGCAGTACTTC.

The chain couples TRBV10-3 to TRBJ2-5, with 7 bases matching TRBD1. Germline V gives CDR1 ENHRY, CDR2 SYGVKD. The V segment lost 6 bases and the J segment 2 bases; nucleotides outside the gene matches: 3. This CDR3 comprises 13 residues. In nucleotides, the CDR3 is TGTGCCATCAGGAGGGACAGACAAGAGACCCAGTACTTC. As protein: CAIRRDRQETQYF.

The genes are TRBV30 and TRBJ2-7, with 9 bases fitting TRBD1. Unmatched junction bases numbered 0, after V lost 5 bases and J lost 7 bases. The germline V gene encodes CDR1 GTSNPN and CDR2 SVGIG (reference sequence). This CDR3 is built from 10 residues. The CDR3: CAWGQGEQYF. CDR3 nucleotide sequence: TGTGCCTGGGGACAGGGGGAGCAGTACTTC.

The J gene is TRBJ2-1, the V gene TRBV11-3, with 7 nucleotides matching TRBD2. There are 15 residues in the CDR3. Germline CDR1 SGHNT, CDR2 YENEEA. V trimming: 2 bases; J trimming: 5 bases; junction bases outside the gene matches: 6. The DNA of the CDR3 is TGTGCCAGCAGCTTAACCGGGACTACTGACAATGAGCAGTTCTTC. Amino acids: CASSLTGTTDNEQFF.

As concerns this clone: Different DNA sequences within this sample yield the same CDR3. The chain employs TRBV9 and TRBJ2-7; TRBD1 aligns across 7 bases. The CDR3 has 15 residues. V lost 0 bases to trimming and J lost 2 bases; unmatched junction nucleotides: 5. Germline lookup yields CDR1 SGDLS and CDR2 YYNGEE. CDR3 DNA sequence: TGTGCCAGCAGCGTAGCAGGGCAGGGGGCCTACGAGCAGTACTTC. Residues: CASSVAGQGAYEQYF.